This T cell receptor (beta chain) was sequenced for a study of blood T cell repertoires in COVID-19. In the study overall: Samples taken during acute and convalescent COVID-19 were collected in the United States, Italy and Spain.

Trimming took off 1 base at V and 0 bases at J, with 9 bases between the two ends. The CDR3 totals 15 residues. CDR1 and CDR2 from the germline V gene are SGHNT and YENEEA. The method was immunoSEQ multiplex PCR; TCRdb's version includes in-frame clones alone and lacks a portion of them. In the table there are 75,000 to 90,000 clones, 80% of which are singletons. Sequencing was performed on peripheral blood. The sequence was obtained from a middle-aged woman with active or convalescent COVID-19. The chain is built from TRBV11-3 and TRBJ2-5; no definite D call. CDR3 loop: CASSLGGRDQETQYF. In DNA, the CDR3 is TGTGCCAGCAGCTTAGGAGGCCGGGACCAAGAGACCCAGTACTTC. Complete variable domain (other parts from reference TRBV11-3 and TRBJ2-5): EAGVVQSPRYKIIEKKQPVAFWCNPISGHNTLYWYLQNLGQGPELLIRYENEEAVDDSQLPKDRFSAERLKGVDSTLKIQPAELGDSAVYLCASSLGGRDQETQYFGPGTRLLVL.